These 19 T cell receptor beta chains were all obtained from the same sample, sequenced in a study of identical twins. A single record per CDR3 protein comes from TCRdb applying MiXCR to the 5' RACE reads. The table includes hundreds of thousands of distinct CDR3 sequences, 15% to 20% detected once. These data were likewise used in another study, on T cells expressing NK-cell markers.

Sequenced sample: PBMCs. All receptors come from a woman between 18 and 29 years old in good health.

This clonotype was observed a few times. The CDR3 DNA follows: TGTGCCACCCTGATTGTCGCTGGGACGGTGGGGACTGAAGCTTTCTTT. As protein: CATLIVAGTVGTEAFF. The chain carries TRBV12-3 or TRBV12-4 and TRBJ1-1; D may be TRBD1 (5 bases). Trimming cost V 10 bases and J 5 bases, with 26 bases left between them. The CDR3 is 16 residues long.

This clonotype has ten or more counts. The J gene is TRBJ2-7, the V gene TRBV6-5; no clear D. V shed 0 bases and J shed 1 base, with 7 bases lying between them. The length of the CDR3 is 14 residues. CDR1 MNHEY and CDR2 SVGAGI come from the germline V gene. The CDR3 spells CASSYSLGSYEQYF. For the CDR3, the DNA is TGTGCCAGCAGTTACTCGTTGGGGTCCTACGAGCAGTACTTC.

This clonotype was counted a few times. The chain links TRBV10-3 to TRBJ2-6; no definite D call. Germline CDR1 and CDR2: ENHRY and SYGVKD. V lost 9 bases, J lost 0 bases, and 9 bases lay in between. The length of the CDR3 is 14 residues. CDR3 nucleotides: TGTGCCATGGCGGAGTACTCTGGGGCCAACGTCCTGACTTTC. This translates into CAMAEYSGANVLTF.

In the case of this clonotype: Germline is not matched at one junction end, which may reflect a read error. The DNA for the CDR3 is TGTGCCAGCCGACCGGGACCGCGAGAGACCCAATACTTC. Its protein is CASRPGPRETQYF. The chain employs TRBV6-1 and TRBJ2-5; the D call may be TRBD1 or TRBD2 (5 bases each). CDR3 size: 13 residues. CDR1 MNHNS and CDR2 SASEGT come from the germline V gene.

The V call is TRBV20-1, the J call TRBJ1-3, with D hard to call. Germline CDR1 and CDR2: DFQATT and SNEGSKA (reference sequence). Trimming shortened V by 4 bases and J by 4 bases, and 8 bases separated the two germline ends. The CDR3 consists of 12 residues. The CDR3, as DNA: TGCAGTGCTACGTATACAGGAAACACCATATATTTT. Residues: CSATYTGNTIYF.

At least ten counts were recorded for this clonotype. The rearrangement joins TRBV10-3 to TRBJ2-3; D ambiguous. CDR3 length: 15 amino acids. The V gene's germline CDR1 is ENHRY and CDR2 SYGVKD. V lost 3 bases, J lost 9 bases, and 19 bases lay in between. CDR3 in DNA: TGTGCCATCAGTGAAGACGTGGGAACCTCAGGAACGCAGTATTTT. Translated, it gives CAISEDVGTSGTQYF.

The V gene is TRBV27, the J gene TRBJ2-1; the D gene is possibly TRBD2 (5 bases). CDR1 and CDR2 from the germline V gene are MNHEY and SMNVEV (reference sequence). This CDR3 contains 13 residues. The V gene lost 6 bases and the J gene lost 9 bases, with 15 bases spanning the gap. CDR3: CASSPTDFSEQFF. DNA of the CDR3: TGTGCCAGCAGCCCTACGGACTTTTCTGAGCAGTTCTTC.

V gene TRBV7-8 combines with J gene TRBJ2-5, with D tentatively TRBD1 (7 bases). Germline V gene sequence: CDR1 SGHVS, CDR2 FQNEAQ. V lost 4 bases and J lost 5, with 14 bases in between. There are 14 residues in the CDR3. As DNA, the CDR3 is TGTGCCAGCAGCTCCTCAGGGGGGCGGGAGACCCAGTACTTC. Translating it yields CASSSSGGRETQYF.

The chain has TRBV16 and TRBJ2-7; a weak D match, TRBD1 (5 bases). The CDR3 contains 12 residues. Trimming left V 2 bases short and J 6 bases short, with 8 bases between. The V gene's germline CDR1 is KGHSY and CDR2 FQNENV. CDR3 bases: TGTGCCAGCAGCCAACAGGGTTTCGAGCAGTACTTC. It is translated as CASSQQGFEQYF.

The rearrangement uses TRBV12-3 or TRBV12-4 and TRBJ1-1, with 8 bases that match TRBD1. The CDR3 has 15 residues. The ends lost 4 bases at V and 1 base at J; junction bases unmatched: 5. CDR3 in amino acids: CASSSRTGKNTEAFF. The CDR3, as DNA: TGTGCCAGCAGTTCTCGGACAGGGAAGAACACTGAAGCTTTCTTT.

This clonotype was counted between two and nine times. The chain is built from TRBV4-3 and TRBJ2-2; TRBD1 might be the D (5 bases). Germline values: CDR1 LGHNA, CDR2 YSLEER. Trimming shortened V by 1 base and J by 7 bases, and 13 bases separated the two germline ends. This CDR3 is built from 15 residues. In DNA, the CDR3 is TGCGCCAGCAGCCAAGGGAAGGGGTATAACGGGGAGCTGTTTTTT. Translating it yields CASSQGKGYNGELFF.

This clonotype has a handful of counts. This sequence joins TRBV7-2 and TRBJ2-1; D is perhaps TRBD2 (6 bases). Germline V gene sequence: CDR1 SGHTA, CDR2 FQGNSA. This CDR3 spans 16 amino acids. Deletions cut 6 bases from V and 5 bases from J, with 20 bases between. The CDR3 loop is CASSTTAGRTNNEQFF. The DNA of the CDR3 is TGTGCCAGCAGTACAACCGCGGGAAGGACAAACAATGAGCAGTTCTTC.

The table lists this clonotype with a few counts. CDR3 region: CASSRSRPSVDNEQFF. Written as DNA, the CDR3 is TGTGCCAGCTCTAGGTCGCGCCCTAGCGTGGACAATGAGCAGTTCTTC. This chain connects TRBV3-1 to TRBJ2-1; a weak D match, TRBD2 (6 bases). The CDR3 extends over 16 amino acids. Trimming removed 8 bases at V and 5 bases at J, with 22 bases between. Germline assignment: CDR1 LGHDT and CDR2 YNNKEL (reference sequence).

V gene TRBV4-3 combines with J gene TRBJ2-3; D might be TRBD2 (5 bases). Looked up from germline, CDR1 is LGHNA and CDR2 is YSLEER. The CDR3 has 14 amino acids. Between the trimmed V and J ends, which lost 3 bases and 6 bases, there was a span of 13 bases. The CDR3 bases are TGCGCCAGCAGCCAGTCCGGGAATCCGGATACGCAGTATTTT. This translates into CASSQSGNPDTQYF.

The gene calls are TRBV6-2 or TRBV6-3 and TRBJ2-7; 9 positions agree with TRBD2. The CDR3 spans 15 residues. After removal of 7 bases from V and 3 bases from J, the junction contained 10 bases not matched to a gene. Germline-derived CDR1 and CDR2 are MNHEY and SVGEGT. The CDR3 here is CASIGLASPFYEQYF. In nucleotides, the CDR3 is TGTGCCAGCATCGGACTAGCGAGTCCCTTCTACGAGCAGTACTTC.

This clonotype was recorded at least ten times. V gene TRBV10-3 combines with J gene TRBJ1-2, with D maybe TRBD1 (5 bases). The length of the CDR3 is 14 residues. V was shortened by 2 bases and J by 2 bases, with 9 bases between the two germline ends. Germline CDR1 is ENHRY and CDR2 is SYGVKD. CDR3 protein: CAISEKGLNYGYTF. DNA for the CDR3: TGTGCCATCAGTGAGAAGGGACTGAACTATGGCTACACCTTC.

The sample holds a few counts of this clonotype. The chain uses TRBV7-2 and TRBJ2-3; D unresolved. Trimming stripped 1 base from V and 3 bases from J, with 8 bases between. This CDR3 comprises 14 residues. Germline V gives CDR1 SGHTA, CDR2 FQGNSA. CDR3 sequence: CASSLDAGTDTQYF. In DNA form, the CDR3 reads TGTGCCAGCAGCTTAGATGCTGGGACAGATACGCAGTATTTT.

This rearrangement joins TRBV5-5 to TRBJ2-7, with D possibly TRBD2 on 6 matching bases. The germline V gene encodes CDR1 SGHKS and CDR2 YYEKEE (reference sequence). This CDR3 contains 15 residues. Trimming shortened V by 4 bases and J by 4 bases, and 18 bases separated the two germline ends. CDR3 sequence: CASSPKDGGKYEQYF. CDR3 nucleotide sequence: TGTGCCAGCAGCCCGAAGGACGGGGGAAAGTACGAGCAGTACTTC.

V usage is TRBV20-1 and J usage is TRBJ2-5; D is ambiguous. V was trimmed by 0 bases and J by 7 bases, leaving 6 bases between them. CDR1 and CDR2 (germline): DFQATT, SNEGSKA (reference sequence). The length of the CDR3 is 11 residues. The CDR3 DNA follows: TGCAGTGCTAGAGACCTATCGACCCAGTACTTC. Translation gives CSARDLSTQYF.